This T cell receptor (beta chain) was recorded in a study of blood T cell repertoires in COVID-19. This clone was detected a few times. Some clones are missing from TCRdb's copy, which holds only in-frame ones; the method was immunoSEQ multiplex PCR. The sample shows about 36,000 clones, approximately 91% of them seen only once. Germline loops: CDR1 LGHDT, CDR2 YNNKEL (reference sequence). The CDR3 spans 14 residues. The V gene end was trimmed by 2 bases and the J gene end by 4 bases; junction bases not matched to a gene: 4. This receptor was identified in a human donor in a cohort sampled during active COVID-19. Sequencing input: peripheral blood. The rearrangement uses TRBV3-1 (or the pseudogene TRBV3-2) and TRBJ1-2, with 7 positions matching TRBD1. DNA of the CDR3: TGTGCCAGCAGCCAACGACAGGGTGGCTATGGCTACACCTTC. Encoded protein: CASSQRQGGYGYTF.